The clone carrying this TCR beta chain has just a few counts. The antigen is not known. This sample stems from a study of T cell responses to AZD1222 COVID-19 vaccine. Study summary: Doses given second, at about 4 or about 12 weeks, were pooled.

Trimming took 3 bases from V and 5 from J, leaving 15 bases between them. Germline V gives CDR1 SGDLS, CDR2 YYNGEE. CDR3 length: 16 residues. The protocol was immunoSEQ multiplex PCR, while the TCRdb copy is restricted to in-frame clones and leaves out a portion. The sample yields 65,000 to 100,000 clones, 80% seen once. Notes on the study in general: Sampled repertoires all dated from after the peak T cell response. Reportedly, nearly half of unique spike TCRs recognized epitopes outside B.1.351/B.1.1.7 mutations. Two AZD1222 doses significantly raised spike-specific TCR breadth and depth over controls.

The starting material was peripheral blood, obtained on day 0 of AZD1222 vaccination. The J gene is TRBJ1-6, the V gene TRBV9, with D possibly matching TRBD1 (5 bases). The receptor comes from an adult in good health. In DNA form, the CDR3 reads TGTGCCAGCAGCGCCCCTCGGGGGGGAGATAATTCACCCCTCCACTTT. Translated, it gives CASSAPRGGDNSPLHF.